The clone carrying this TCR beta chain was seen a few times. Its matching antigen is unknown. The data derive from a study of shared clonotypes between healthy human individuals. Study-level points and caveats: Clonotypes shared by all four donors outscored non-shared clonotypes in generation probability. Limitation of the genetic and exposure-history diversity represented came from the few donors.

TCRdb's table, derived via immunoSEQ multiplex PCR, lists solely in-frame clones and lacks some. Among roughly 2.1 million clones listed, more than 85% were seen once. CD45RO-negative CD8 cells positively selected for CCR7 made up the naive population, which excluded terminally differentiated effector memory CD45RA+ cells. This CDR3 is built from 15 residues. The V end was cut by 3 bases, the J end by 10 bases, with 20 bases between. In germline, CDR1 is SGDLS, CDR2 YYNGEE. This clonotype was sampled from a man aged 18 to 29 in good health. Some clones in this sample may be carry-over from other donors' samples. The sequenced sample consisted of naive CD8+ T cells from PBMCs. The V call is TRBV9, the J call TRBJ2-4; D remains unclear. This CDR3 is CASSASDRPREIQYF. The CDR3 DNA sequence: TGTGCCAGCAGCGCCAGCGACCGACCCCGAGAGATTCAGTACTTC.